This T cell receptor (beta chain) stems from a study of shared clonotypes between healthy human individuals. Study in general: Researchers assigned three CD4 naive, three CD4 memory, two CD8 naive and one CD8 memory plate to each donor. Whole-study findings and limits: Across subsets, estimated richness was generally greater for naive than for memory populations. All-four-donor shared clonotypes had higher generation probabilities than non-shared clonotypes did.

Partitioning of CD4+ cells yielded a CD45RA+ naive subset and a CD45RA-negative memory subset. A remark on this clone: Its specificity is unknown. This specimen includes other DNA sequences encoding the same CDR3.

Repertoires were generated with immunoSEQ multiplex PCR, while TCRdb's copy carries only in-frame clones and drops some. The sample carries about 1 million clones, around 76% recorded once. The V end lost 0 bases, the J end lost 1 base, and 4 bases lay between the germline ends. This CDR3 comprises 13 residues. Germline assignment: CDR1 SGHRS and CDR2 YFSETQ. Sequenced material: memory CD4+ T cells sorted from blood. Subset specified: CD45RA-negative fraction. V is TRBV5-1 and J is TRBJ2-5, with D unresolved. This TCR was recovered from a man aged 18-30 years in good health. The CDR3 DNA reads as TGCGCCAGCAGCTTGGAGGGCCAAGAGACCCAGTACTTC. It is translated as CASSLEGQETQYF.